The T cell receptor (beta chain) under discussion was sequenced for a study of shared clonotypes between healthy human individuals. Study-wide background: With ages of 18 to 49, the donors were a couple of women and three men. Regarding the study as a whole: Tissues were not sampled, only blood, and their repertoires likely differ.

Deep-level assay runs were performed. Assay: immunoSEQ multiplex PCR; the TCRdb copy retains only in-frame clones and omits some. Of 560,000 or so clones listed, about 95% were seen once; the top ten hold approximately 0.12%. Germline V gene lookup returns CDR1 PRHDT and CDR2 FYEKMQ (reference sequence). Germline trimming cut 4 bases from V and 3 bases from J; bases unmatched to any gene: 9. There are 15 residues in the CDR3. Terminally differentiated effector memory CD45RA+ cells were left out of the naive CD8 fraction, which was CD45RO-negative and positively selected for CCR7. Free of recent acute infections or vaccinations, the donors were healthy HIV-negative adults. With respect to this clone: Its target is not known.

The sequenced sample consisted of naive CD8+ T cells sorted from blood. The source of this sequence is a woman aged 25 to 45 in good health. The rearrangement links TRBV13 to TRBJ2-7; TRBD1 agrees at 7 bases. The CDR3 protein is CASSSNRDRDYEQYF. CDR3 DNA: TGTGCCAGCAGCTCGAACCGGGACAGAGACTACGAGCAGTACTTC.